Presented here are 17 T cell receptor beta chains from one specimen sequenced in a study of molecular identifiers for immune sequencing clone quantification. TCRdb redid the calling of the PCR reads with MiXCR, one entry per CDR3 protein. This sample has more than 450,000 distinct CDR3 sequences, with roughly 23% found just once. Material: naive CD8+ T cells from blood, with Jurkat cell RNA spiked in. The subset was: FACS-sorted CD8+CD4-CCR7+CD45RA+ naive T cells. The receptors were gathered from a human donor in good health. Some libraries in this study had Jurkat cell RNA spiked in.

The chain combines TRBV4-3 with TRBJ2-1; TRBD2 is a possible D gene (5 bases). V was trimmed by 3 bases and J by 0 bases, leaving 9 bases between them. CDR1 and CDR2 (germline): LGHNA, YSLEER. The CDR3 length is 15 residues. Here the CDR3 reads CASSQTSGSYNEQFF. CDR3 DNA: TGCGCCAGCAGCCAGACAAGCGGCTCCTACAATGAGCAGTTCTTC.

This clonotype was recorded at least ten times. The CDR3 loop reads CASSYSDRGSYEQYF. The CDR3 DNA follows: TGTGCCAGCAGTTACTCGGACAGGGGCTCCTACGAGCAGTACTTC. The chain uses TRBV6-5 and TRBJ2-7, with 9 bases aligning to TRBD1. The CDR3 totals 15 residues. Germline V gene lookup returns CDR1 MNHEY and CDR2 SVGAGI. Losses at the gene ends were 0 bases for V and 0 bases for J; bases not matched to a gene: 0.

Ten or more counts support this clonotype. The V and J genes are TRBV28 and TRBJ1-5; 8 bases align to TRBD1. The germline V gene has CDR1 MDHEN and CDR2 SYDVKM. V was clipped by 5 bases and J by 2 bases; unmatched bases: 5. The CDR3 consists of 15 residues. As DNA, the CDR3 is TGTGCCAGCAGTCCCAGGGGGCTGGGCAATCAGCCCCAGCATTTT. Protein product: CASSPRGLGNQPQHF.

Ten or more counts support this clonotype. The chain joins TRBV20-1 to TRBJ1-1; D is unresolved. V lost 0 bases and J lost 0, with 5 bases in between. Germline loops: CDR1 DFQATT, CDR2 SNEGSKA (reference sequence). The CDR3 consists of 13 residues. The CDR3 region is CSAREGLNTEAFF. DNA for the CDR3: TGCAGTGCTAGAGAGGGCCTGAACACTGAAGCTTTCTTT.

This clonotype appeared many times. The J gene is TRBJ2-2, the V gene TRBV7-9, with TRBD1 identical over 7 bases. This CDR3 is 15 amino acids long. The germline V gene encodes CDR1 SEHNR and CDR2 FQNEAQ (reference sequence). V shed 4 bases and J 7 bases; nucleotides not matched to a gene: 9. The CDR3 nucleotides read TGTGCCAGCAGCTCCGAAGACAGGGCGGTCGGGGAGCTGTTTTTT. It is translated as CASSSEDRAVGELFF.

The gene calls are TRBV27 and TRBJ2-5; D ambiguous. The CDR3 is 15 amino acids. V was clipped by 3 bases and J by 2 bases, with 13 bases between them. The V gene's germline CDR1 is MNHEY and CDR2 SMNVEV (reference sequence). CDR3 in DNA: TGTGCCAGCAGTTTTTATCCACTGAGGCAAGAGACCCAGTACTTC. Residues: CASSFYPLRQETQYF.

This clonotype was seen ten or more times. The chain recombines TRBV6-2 or TRBV6-3 with TRBJ1-1; D not certain. The CDR3 loop spans 15 amino acids. CDR1 is MNHEY, CDR2 SVGEGT, per germline. The V and J ends lost 2 bases and 1 base respectively, with 11 bases between them. In DNA, the CDR3 is TGTGCCAGCAGTTACAGTGCCCGGCCGAACACTGAAGCTTTCTTT. It is translated as CASSYSARPNTEAFF.

This clonotype was counted many times. The chain carries TRBV7-9 and TRBJ2-2; D call uncertain. In germline, CDR1 is SEHNR, CDR2 FQNEAQ (reference sequence). Trimming stripped 1 base from V and 0 bases from J, with 9 bases between. The length of the CDR3 is 16 residues. Here the CDR3 reads CASSLVPASNTGELFF. The CDR3 nucleotides are TGTGCCAGCAGCTTAGTGCCGGCTTCGAACACCGGGGAGCTGTTTTTT.

This clonotype was detected a few times. The chain joins TRBV7-8 to TRBJ1-1; D uncertain. The germline V gene encodes CDR1 SGHVS and CDR2 FQNEAQ. The CDR3 extends over 15 amino acids. The V end lost 1 base, the J end lost 6 bases, and 15 bases lay between the germline ends. The CDR3 region has the DNA TGTGCCAGCAGCTTAGAACCGGCTGGGGTTTCTGAAGCTTTCTTT. Its translation: CASSLEPAGVSEAFF.

V is TRBV7-9 and J is TRBJ2-5, with 10 bases aligning to TRBD2. Germline V CDR1 and CDR2: SEHNR, FQNEAQ (reference sequence). The CDR3 is 17 residues long. V gave up 4 bases and J gave up 0 bases; unmatched junction bases: 8. CDR3 protein: CASSSSSGGYHQETQYF. The CDR3, as DNA: TGTGCCAGCAGCTCATCTAGCGGGGGATACCACCAAGAGACCCAGTACTTC.

This clonotype was counted ten times or more. V is TRBV29-1 and J is TRBJ2-2; a possible D gene is TRBD1 (6 bases). The CDR3 spans 15 residues. The V end lost 2 bases, the J end lost 2 bases, and 12 bases lay between the germline ends. Germline CDR1 is SQVTM and CDR2 is ANQGSEA. The CDR3: CSVEMGHLNTGELFF. The CDR3 DNA follows: TGCAGCGTTGAAATGGGACACCTTAACACCGGGGAGCTGTTTTTT.

This clonotype was detected ten times or more. The rearrangement joins TRBV15 to TRBJ2-3; no clear D. The CDR3 has 15 residues. V was pared by 0 bases and J by 10 bases, with 17 bases between. Germline-derived CDR1 and CDR2 are LNHNV and YYDKDF (reference sequence). In nucleotides, the CDR3 is TGTGCCACCAGCAGAGAGCGGCACGTGGGCTCCCCGCAGTATTTT. It encodes CATSRERHVGSPQYF. Using reference TRBV15 and TRBJ2-3 for the parts outside the CDR3, the full variable domain is DAMVIQNPRYQVTQFGKPVTLSCSQTLNHNVMYWYQQKSSQAPKLLFHYYDKDFNNEADTPDNFQSRRPNTSFCFLDIRSPGLGDTAMYLCATSRERHVGSPQYFGPGTRLTVL.

There are many counts of this clonotype. CDR3 sequence (DNA): TGTGCCTGGAGTGTACTCTCTAGCGGGAGAGCAGATACGCAGTATTTT. This codes for CAWSVLSSGRADTQYF. This chain links TRBV30 with TRBJ2-3; 10 positions match TRBD2. The CDR3 consists of 16 residues. Germline trimming cut 0 bases from V and 4 bases from J; bases unmatched to any gene: 7. The germline gives CDR1 GTSNPN, CDR2 SVGIG (reference sequence).

This clonotype was picked up many times. V is TRBV13 and J is TRBJ1-4; 7 nucleotides line up with TRBD1. V lost 5 bases and J lost 0; bases outside the gene matches: 6. From germline, CDR1 is PRHDT and CDR2 FYEKMQ (reference sequence). The CDR3 runs 16 residues. CDR3 protein: CASSGYRGATNEKLFF. For the CDR3, the DNA is TGTGCCAGCAGCGGTTACAGGGGTGCAACTAATGAAAAACTGTTTTTT.

About this clonotype itself: A much bigger clone sits one base away, suggesting this may be a read error. The V call is TRBV21-1, the J call TRBJ2-3. TRBV21-1 is reported as a pseudogene. This CDR3 is 18 amino acids long. CDR3 DNA sequence: TGTGCCAGCAGCGAAGACCTTACACCCAAAATTAGCACAGATACGCAGTATTTT. Its translation is CASSEDLTPKISTDTQYF.

The table lists this clonotype with a few counts. V is TRBV15 and J is TRBJ1-6, with 10 bases matching TRBD1. The CDR3 is 16 amino acids. Looked up from germline, CDR1 is LNHNV and CDR2 is YYDKDF (reference sequence). V was clipped by 0 bases and J by 9 bases; unmatched bases: 5. CDR3 in DNA: TGTGCCACCAGCAGAGAGGGGGGGACAGGGGTTTCACCCCTCCACTTT. Translated: CATSREGGTGVSPLHF.

This clonotype has a count of ten or more. The genes are TRBV7-2 and TRBJ2-5, with 13 bases aligning to TRBD2. Germline assignment: CDR1 SGHTA and CDR2 FQGNSA. V gave up 6 bases and J gave up 1 base; unmatched junction bases: 2. CDR3 length equals 15 residues. The CDR3 DNA follows: TGTGCCAGCAGTACTAGCGGGGGGGCCCAAGAGACCCAGTACTTC. This encodes CASSTSGGAQETQYF.